This is a list of T cell receptor beta chains from one sample in a study of T cell responses to AZD1222 COVID-19 vaccine. Method: immunoSEQ multiplex PCR; TCRdb's copy keeps in-frame clones and lacks some. The top ten clones hold 4% to 6% of a sample with about 90,000 clones, about 93% of them seen once. Sequencing used peripheral blood, obtained on day 0 of MenACWY control vaccination. Every receptor here comes from an adult in good health. Each CDR3 is given with its conserved first and last residue. A D gene is named only where the DNA matches it firmly. Some rows have no size entry. The others give once, few or many, or a class for an expanded clone.

cdr3_aa cdr3_nt j_call d_call clone_size v_call
CASSQWTGSYEQYF TGTGCCAGCAGCCAATGGACAGGGAGCTACGAGCAGTACTTC TRBJ2-7 TRBD1 NA TRBV7-9
CAISSFGQMNIGELFF TGTGCCATCTCGTCCTTTGGGCAGATGAACATCGGGGAGCTGTTTTTT TRBJ2-2 NA NA TRBV2
CASSPGRGMTSGSRSEQFF TGTGCCAGCAGTCCAGGACGCGGAATGACTAGCGGGAGTCGCAGTGAGCAGTTCTTC TRBJ2-1 TRBD2 few TRBV28
CASSPLTEANTGELFF TGTGCCAGCTCACCTCTGACGGAGGCGAACACCGGGGAGCTGTTTTTT TRBJ2-2 NA NA TRBV18
CATTRGGLYEQYF TGTGCCACCACCCGGGGGGGGCTCTACGAGCAGTACTTC TRBJ2-7 TRBD2 NA TRBV28
CASSPTSGGTDTQYF TGTGCCAGCTCACCAACCAGCGGGGGAACAGATACGCAGTATTTT TRBJ2-3 TRBD2 NA TRBV18
CASSLGVGGQSNEKLFF TGTGCCAGCAGCTTAGGTGTTGGGGGACAGAGTAATGAAAAACTGTTTTTT TRBJ1-4 TRBD1 NA TRBV5-8
CASSIVFSRNEQYF TGTGCCAGTAGTATTGTCTTTTCACGGAACGAGCAGTACTTC TRBJ2-7 NA NA TRBV19
CASLESRGFLPGELFF TGTGCCAGCCTAGAATCCAGGGGGTTTTTGCCCGGGGAGCTGTTTTTT TRBJ2-2 TRBD1 NA TRBV28
CASSIRQGRSYNSPLHF TGTGCCAGTAGTATCCGGCAGGGTCGGTCCTATAATTCACCCCTCCACTTT TRBJ1-6 NA NA TRBV19
CASSFGTGHTGELFF TGTGCCAGCAGCTTTGGGACAGGGCATACCGGGGAGCTGTTTTTT TRBJ2-2 TRBD1 NA TRBV7-3
CASSFGGRHTEAFF TGTGCCAGCAGCTTCGGGGGTAGGCACACTGAAGCTTTCTTT TRBJ1-1 NA once TRBV5-6
CASRLRTEYYEQYF TGTGCCAGCAGGCTCCGGACGGAATACTACGAGCAGTACTTC TRBJ2-7 NA NA TRBV5-6
CASSPTGGTEAFF TGTGCCAGCAGCCCGACGGGGGGCACTGAAGCTTTCTTT TRBJ1-1 NA NA TRBV6-1
CASSPPGTPDEQYF TGTGCCAGCTCACCACCCGGCACGCCTGACGAGCAGTACTTC TRBJ2-7 NA NA TRBV18
CASSLAETEAFF TGTGCCAGCAGCTTGGCGGAAACTGAAGCTTTCTTT TRBJ1-1 NA NA TRBV5-6
CASSYQGGEAFF TGTGCCAGCAGTTACCAGGGGGGTGAAGCTTTCTTT TRBJ1-1 TRBD1 few TRBV27
CASSLGGQEYAGELFF TGCGCCAGCAGCTTGGGGGGGCAGGAGTACGCCGGGGAGCTGTTTTTT TRBJ2-2 NA NA TRBV5-1
CASNRNTEAFF TGTGCCAGCAACAGAAACACTGAAGCTTTCTTT TRBJ1-1 NA NA TRBV28
CASSPGLAGGPFYEQYF TGTGCCAGCAGCCCGGGACTAGCGGGAGGGCCTTTTTACGAGCAGTACTTC TRBJ2-7 TRBD2 NA TRBV3-1/TRBV3-2